The clone carrying this T cell receptor (beta chain) was recorded only once. What it binds is not known. These data come from a study of T cells in localized non-small cell lung cancer. General observations from the study: Adjacent lung exhibited a median of about 56 among the 100 most abundant tumor clones. Sequencing was restricted to one tumor region; therefore, heterogeneity remains possible. The greatest T cell clonality was found in uninvolved adjacent lung (higher than in tumor).

V was trimmed by 5 bases and J by 3 bases, leaving 8 bases between them. CDR3 length equals 12 residues. Germline V lookup: CDR1 SGDLS, CDR2 YYNGEE. Repertoires were generated with immunoSEQ multiplex PCR, while TCRdb's copy carries only in-frame clones and drops some. In the table there are about 52,000 clones, around three quarters of which are singletons. V gene TRBV9 combines with J gene TRBJ1-2; possible D gene TRBD1, 6 bases. The source is a woman between 35 and 75 years old with stage II lung adenocarcinoma. The sample was PBMCs, taken before any cancer treatment. This chain's CDR3 is CASRRQDYGYTF. CDR3 nucleotides: TGTGCCAGCAGGCGACAGGACTATGGCTACACCTTC.